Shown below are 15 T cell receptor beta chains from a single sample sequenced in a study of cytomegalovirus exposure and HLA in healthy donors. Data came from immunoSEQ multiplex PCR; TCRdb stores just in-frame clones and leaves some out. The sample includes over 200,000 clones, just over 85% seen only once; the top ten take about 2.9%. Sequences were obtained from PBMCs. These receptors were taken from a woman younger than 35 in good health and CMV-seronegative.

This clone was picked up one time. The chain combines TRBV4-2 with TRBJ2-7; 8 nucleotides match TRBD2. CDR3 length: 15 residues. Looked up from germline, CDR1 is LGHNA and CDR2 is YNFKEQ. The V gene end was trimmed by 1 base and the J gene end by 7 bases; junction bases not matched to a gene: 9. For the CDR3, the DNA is TGTGCCAGCAGCCAAGTACGCCGGGAGGGTGAAGAGCAGTACTTC. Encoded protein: CASSQVRREGEEQYF.

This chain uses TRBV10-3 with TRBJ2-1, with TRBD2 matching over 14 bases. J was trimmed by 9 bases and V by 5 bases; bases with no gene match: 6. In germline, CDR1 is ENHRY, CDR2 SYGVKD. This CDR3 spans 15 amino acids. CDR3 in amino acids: CAISTGLAGVGEQFF. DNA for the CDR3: TGTGCCATCAGTACGGGACTAGCGGGAGTCGGTGAGCAGTTCTTC.

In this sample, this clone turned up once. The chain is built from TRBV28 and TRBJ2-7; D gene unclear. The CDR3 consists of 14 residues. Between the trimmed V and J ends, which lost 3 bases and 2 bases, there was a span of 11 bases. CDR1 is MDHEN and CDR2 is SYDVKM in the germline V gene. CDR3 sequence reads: CASSFHGSTYEQYF. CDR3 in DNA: TGTGCCAGCAGTTTTCACGGGTCTACCTACGAGCAGTACTTC.

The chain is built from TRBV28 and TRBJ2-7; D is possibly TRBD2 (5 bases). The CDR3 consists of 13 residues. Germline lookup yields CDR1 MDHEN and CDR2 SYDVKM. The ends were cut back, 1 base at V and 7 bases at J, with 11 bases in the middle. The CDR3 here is CASSLSGIGEQYF. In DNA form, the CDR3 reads TGTGCCAGCAGTTTATCGGGAATAGGGGAGCAGTACTTC.

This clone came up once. The CDR3 loop reads CASRGSGANGYTF. The CDR3 nucleotides read TGTGCCAGCAGGGGCTCAGGGGCCAATGGCTACACCTTC. J is TRBJ1-2 and V is TRBV6-6; a weak D match, TRBD1 (6 bases). Trimming removed 6 bases from V and 6 bases from J, with 14 bases in between. The CDR3 spans 13 residues. Germline V lookup: CDR1 MNHNY, CDR2 SVGAGI (reference sequence).

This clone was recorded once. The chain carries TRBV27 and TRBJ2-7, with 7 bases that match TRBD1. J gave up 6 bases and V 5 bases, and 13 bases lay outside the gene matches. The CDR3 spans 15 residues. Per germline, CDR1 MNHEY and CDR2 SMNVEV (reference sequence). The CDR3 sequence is CASSPSGTATTEQYF. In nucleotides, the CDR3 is TGTGCCAGCAGTCCATCCGGGACAGCCACTACCGAGCAGTACTTC.

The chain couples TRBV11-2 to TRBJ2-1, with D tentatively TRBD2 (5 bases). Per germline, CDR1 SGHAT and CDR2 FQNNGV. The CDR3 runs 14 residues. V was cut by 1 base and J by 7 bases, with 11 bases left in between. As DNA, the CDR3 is TGTGCCAGCAGCTTAGTGGGTAGCGTAAATGAGCAGTTCTTC. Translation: CASSLVGSVNEQFF.

This CDR3 is CATSRDSLAGEQFF. The DNA of the CDR3 is TGTGCCACCAGCAGAGATTCGCTAGCGGGTGAGCAGTTCTTC. The V gene is TRBV15, the J gene TRBJ2-1; 8 bases are a match to TRBD2. Trimming took 0 bases from V and 9 from J; bases not matched to a gene: 4. Germline assignment: CDR1 LNHNV and CDR2 YYDKDF (reference sequence). This CDR3 is 14 amino acids long. Full variable domain (outside the CDR3, taken from reference TRBV15 and TRBJ2-1): DAMVIQNPRYQVTQFGKPVTLSCSQTLNHNVMYWYQQKSSQAPKLLFHYYDKDFNNEADTPDNFQSRRPNTSFCFLDIRSPGLGDTAMYLCATSRDSLAGEQFFGPGTRLTVL.

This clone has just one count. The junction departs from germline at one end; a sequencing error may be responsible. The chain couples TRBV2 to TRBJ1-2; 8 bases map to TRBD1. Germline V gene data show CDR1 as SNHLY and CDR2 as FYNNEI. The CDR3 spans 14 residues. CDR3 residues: CASSVARDVGQGVF. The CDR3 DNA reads TGTGCCAGCAGTGTTGCGAGGGATGTCGGACAGGGCGTCTTC.

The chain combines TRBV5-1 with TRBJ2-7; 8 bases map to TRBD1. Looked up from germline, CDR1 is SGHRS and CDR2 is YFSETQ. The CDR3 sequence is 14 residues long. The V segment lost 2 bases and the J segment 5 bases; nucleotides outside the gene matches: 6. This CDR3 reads CASSFRDRINEQYF. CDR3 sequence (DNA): TGCGCCAGCAGCTTCCGGGACAGGATCAACGAGCAGTACTTC.

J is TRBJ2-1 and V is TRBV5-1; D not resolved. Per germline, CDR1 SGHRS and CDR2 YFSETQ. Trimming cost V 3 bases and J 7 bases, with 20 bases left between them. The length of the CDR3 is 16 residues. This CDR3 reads CASSSTFRRLNNEQFF. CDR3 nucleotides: TGCGCCAGCAGCTCCACCTTCCGGCGGTTAAATAATGAGCAGTTCTTC.

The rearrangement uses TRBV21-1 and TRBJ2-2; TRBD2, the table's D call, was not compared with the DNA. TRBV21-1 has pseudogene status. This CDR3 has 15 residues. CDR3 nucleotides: TGTGCCAGCAGTTCGAGGGCCCTGAACACCGGGGAGCTGTTTTTT. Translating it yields CASSSRALNTGELFF.

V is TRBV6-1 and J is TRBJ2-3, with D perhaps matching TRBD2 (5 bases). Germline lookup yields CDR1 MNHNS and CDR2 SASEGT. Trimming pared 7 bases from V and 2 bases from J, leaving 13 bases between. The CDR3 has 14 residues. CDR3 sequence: CASKWGEDTDTQYF. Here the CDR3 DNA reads TGTGCCAGCAAATGGGGAGAAGACACAGATACGCAGTATTTT.

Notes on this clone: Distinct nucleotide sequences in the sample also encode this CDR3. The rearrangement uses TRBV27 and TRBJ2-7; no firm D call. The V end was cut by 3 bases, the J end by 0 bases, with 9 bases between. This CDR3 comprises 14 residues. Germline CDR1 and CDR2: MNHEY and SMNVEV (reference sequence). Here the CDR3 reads CASSLLESSYEQYF. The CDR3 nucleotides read TGTGCCAGCAGTTTGTTGGAGAGCTCCTACGAGCAGTACTTC.

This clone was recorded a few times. CDR3 DNA: TGCGCCAGCAGCTGGGACAGGGACACCGGGGAGCTGTTTTTT. Protein product: CASSWDRDTGELFF. The chain links TRBV5-1 to TRBJ2-2, with 9 nucleotides matching TRBD1. The germline CDR1 and CDR2 sequences are SGHRS and YFSETQ. V trimming: 3 bases; J trimming: 3 bases; junction bases outside the gene matches: 0. The CDR3 loop spans 14 amino acids.